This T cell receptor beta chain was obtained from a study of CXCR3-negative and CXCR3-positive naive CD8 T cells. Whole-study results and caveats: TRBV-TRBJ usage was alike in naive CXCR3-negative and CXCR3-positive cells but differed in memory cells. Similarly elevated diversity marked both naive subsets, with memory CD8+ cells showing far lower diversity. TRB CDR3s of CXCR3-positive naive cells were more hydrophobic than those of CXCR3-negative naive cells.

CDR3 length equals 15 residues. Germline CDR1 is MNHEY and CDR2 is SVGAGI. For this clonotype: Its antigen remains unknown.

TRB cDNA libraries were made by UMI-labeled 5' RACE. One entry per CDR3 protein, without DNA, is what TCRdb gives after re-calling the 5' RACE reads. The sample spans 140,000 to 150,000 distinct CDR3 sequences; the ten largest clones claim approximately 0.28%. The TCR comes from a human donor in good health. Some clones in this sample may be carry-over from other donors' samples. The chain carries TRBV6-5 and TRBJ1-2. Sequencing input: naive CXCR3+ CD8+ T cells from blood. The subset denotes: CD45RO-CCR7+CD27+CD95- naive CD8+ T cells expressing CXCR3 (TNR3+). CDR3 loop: CASSYIAGPNYGYTF.